Listed here are 32 T cell receptor beta chains from one sample, sequenced in a study of shared clonotypes between healthy human individuals. Only in-frame clones appear in the TCRdb table, and some are missing; sequencing was by immunoSEQ multiplex PCR. The sample includes around 500,000 clones, 79% seen only once; the top ten take roughly 12%. Sequences were obtained from PBMCs. The origin of the receptors is a woman aged 35 to 49 in good health. Some clones in this sample may be carry-over from other donors' samples.

This chain uses TRBV7-2 with TRBJ2-7; 7 bases line up with TRBD2. Germline CDR1 and CDR2: SGHTA and FQGNSA. V was clipped by 8 bases and J by 3 bases; unmatched bases: 7. This CDR3 has 13 amino acids. The CDR3 protein is CASEGGSLYEQYF. For the CDR3, the DNA is TGTGCCAGCGAGGGCGGGAGCCTCTACGAGCAGTACTTC.

This clone occurred a few times. The genes are TRBV2 and TRBJ2-4; the match to TRBD2 covers 11 bases. The length of the CDR3 is 14 residues. Germline CDR1 is SNHLY and CDR2 is FYNNEI. V shed 2 bases and J 6 bases; nucleotides not matched to a gene: 0. Here the CDR3 reads CASSETSGRNIQYF. CDR3 nucleotides: TGTGCCAGCAGTGAAACTAGCGGGAGAAACATTCAGTACTTC.

V usage is TRBV28 and J usage is TRBJ2-7, with TRBD1 matching 12 bases. Germline CDR1 and CDR2: MDHEN and SYDVKM. Unmatched junction bases numbered 6, after V lost 6 bases and J lost 6 bases. The CDR3 consists of 14 residues. Written as DNA, the CDR3 is TGTGCCAGCAGCCTCAGGGACAGGGGGCGCGAGCAGTACTTC. Translation: CASSLRDRGREQYF.

The chain has TRBV27 and TRBJ2-1; the D is unclear. V lost 1 base, J lost 5 bases, and 12 bases lay in between. This CDR3 is built from 15 residues. Germline loops: CDR1 MNHEY, CDR2 SMNVEV (reference sequence). The CDR3, as DNA: TGTGCCAGCAGTTTATACCTAGGTCTTCACAATGAGCAGTTCTTC. This gives the protein CASSLYLGLHNEQFF.

The CDR3 DNA reads TGTGCCAGCAGTGAAGCGCCTGGTCAAGGAAACACCATATATTTT. Residues: CASSEAPGQGNTIYF. The chain carries TRBV6-1 and TRBJ1-3; no clear D gene. The CDR3 loop spans 15 amino acids. Trimming shortened V by 0 bases and J by 4 bases, and 10 bases separated the two germline ends. In germline, CDR1 is MNHNS, CDR2 SASEGT.

The chain carries TRBV15 and TRBJ2-7, with D perhaps matching TRBD1 or TRBD2 (5 bases each). CDR3 size: 14 residues. Germline lookup yields CDR1 LNHNV and CDR2 YYDKDF (reference sequence). V was shortened by 5 bases and J by 6 bases, with 17 bases between the two germline ends. The CDR3 sequence is CATSPLLGAVEQYF. The DNA of the CDR3 is TGTGCCACCAGCCCCCTTCTCGGGGCGGTCGAGCAGTACTTC.

The rearrangement links TRBV7-9 to TRBJ1-1, with 7 bases identical to TRBD1. The CDR3 is 16 residues long. Looked up from germline, CDR1 is SEHNR and CDR2 is FQNEAQ (reference sequence). Losses at the gene ends were 6 bases for V and 0 bases for J; bases not matched to a gene: 10. The CDR3 DNA is TGTGCCAGCAGACCCCGACAGGGTAACATGAACACTGAAGCTTTCTTT. Protein: CASRPRQGNMNTEAFF.

This clone was detected many times. The chain combines TRBV4-1 with TRBJ2-7; 9 bases line up with TRBD1. Per the germline V gene, CDR1 is MGHRA and CDR2 is YSYEKL. CDR3 length: 16 amino acids. V was pared by 0 bases and J by 3 bases, with 6 bases of the junction left unmatched. Here the CDR3 DNA reads TGCGCCAGCAGCCAAGAATGGGGGGACAGGGACTACGAGCAGTACTTC. Translation: CASSQEWGDRDYEQYF.

CDR3 amino acids: CASSEGRLAGAPGELFF. The CDR3 coding sequence is TGTGCCAGCAGTGAAGGGAGACTAGCGGGAGCTCCCGGGGAGCTGTTTTTT. V is TRBV6-1 and J is TRBJ2-2, with 12 nucleotides matching TRBD2. Losses at the gene ends were 1 base for V and 6 bases for J; bases not matched to a gene: 6. CDR3 length equals 17 residues. Germline CDR1 is MNHNS and CDR2 is SASEGT.

The CDR3 region has the DNA TGTGCCAGCAGCGTAGAGCCTAGCGGCTACGAGCAGTACTTC. It specifies CASSVEPSGYEQYF. The V call is TRBV9, the J call TRBJ2-7, with 7 bases identical to TRBD2. This CDR3 is built from 14 residues. J was trimmed by 3 bases and V by 0 bases; bases with no gene match: 3. Germline CDR1 SGDLS, CDR2 YYNGEE. Supplemented by reference TRBV9 and TRBJ2-7, the full variable domain reads DSGVTQTPKHLITATGQRVTLRCSPRSGDLSVYWYQQSLDQGLQFLIQYYNGEERAKGNILERFSAQQFPDLHSELNLSSLELGDSALYFCASSVEPSGYEQYFGPGTRLTVT.

The V call is TRBV6-5, the J call TRBJ2-3; D perhaps matches TRBD2 (6 bases). Germline V gives CDR1 MNHEY, CDR2 SVGAGI. CDR3 length: 14 residues. Trimming pared 7 bases from V and 0 bases from J, leaving 11 bases between. The chain's CDR3 is CASTPGLSTDTQYF. The CDR3 coding sequence is TGTGCCAGCACCCCGGGACTGAGCACAGATACGCAGTATTTT.

The chain carries TRBV5-1 and TRBJ2-1; tentative D call: TRBD1 (5 bases). V was clipped by 0 bases and J by 6 bases, with 10 bases between them. The CDR3 totals 14 residues. In germline, CDR1 is SGHRS, CDR2 YFSETQ. The CDR3: CASSLVPGSNEQFF. CDR3 nucleotide sequence: TGCGCCAGCAGCTTGGTCCCAGGGTCCAATGAGCAGTTCTTC.

The chain employs TRBV29-1 and TRBJ1-1; D unclear. Trimming shortened V by 6 bases and J by 2 bases, and 10 bases separated the two germline ends. This CDR3 region has 12 residues. Germline V CDR1 and CDR2: SQVTM, ANQGSEA. The CDR3, as DNA: TGCAGCGTGTCCGGGTCTAACACTGAAGCTTTCTTT. This encodes CSVSGSNTEAFF.

Details on this clone: Other nucleotide sequences from this sample produce the same CDR3. The chain links TRBV11-3 to TRBJ2-7; weak D call: TRBD2 (7 bases). The germline V gene encodes CDR1 SGHNT and CDR2 YENEEA. The CDR3 length is 14 residues. V lost 5 bases, J lost 0 bases, and 11 bases lay in between. The CDR3 here is CASSPRGGSYEQYF. In DNA, the CDR3 is TGTGCCAGCAGCCCTAGGGGGGGCTCCTACGAGCAGTACTTC.

This chain joins TRBV10-2 and TRBJ2-1; possibly TRBD2 for D (6 bases). The V end lost 8 bases, the J end lost 0 bases, and 26 bases lay between the germline ends. The CDR3 loop spans 19 amino acids. Germline loops: CDR1 WSHSY, CDR2 SAAADI. The CDR3 sequence is CASRGSSPGRMASYNEQFF. CDR3 nucleotide sequence: TGCGCCAGCCGAGGGTCTAGCCCCGGGAGAATGGCCTCCTACAATGAGCAGTTCTTC.

In its sample, this clone was seen many times. This chain uses TRBV30 with TRBJ2-3, with D uncertain. The ends were cut back, 2 bases at V and 3 bases at J, with 6 bases in the middle. Germline CDR1 and CDR2: GTSNPN and SVGIG (reference sequence). The CDR3 totals 12 residues. CDR3 DNA sequence: TGTGCCTGGAGTCTGGAGACAGATACGCAGTATTTT. Protein product: CAWSLETDTQYF.

This rearrangement joins TRBV9 to TRBJ2-7; perhaps D is TRBD1 or TRBD2 (7 bases each). The V gene lost 4 bases and the J gene lost 5 bases, with 10 bases spanning the gap. The CDR3 spans 12 residues. CDR1 is SGDLS and CDR2 is YYNGEE in the germline V gene. CDR3 in amino acids: CASSPGGDEQYF. The DNA for the CDR3 is TGTGCCAGCAGCCCAGGGGGGGACGAGCAGTACTTC.

As concerns this clone: Other nucleotide sequences in the sample specify the same CDR3. The rearrangement links TRBV29-1 to TRBJ1-2; the match to TRBD1 covers 8 bases. The CDR3 has 13 amino acids. Germline CDR1 and CDR2: SQVTM and ANQGSEA. The trim removed 6 bases at V and 2 bases at J, leaving 5 bases unmatched. CDR3 residues: CSVGTGTNYGYTF. CDR3 coding DNA: TGCAGCGTAGGGACAGGCACCAACTATGGCTACACCTTC.

The chain recombines TRBV5-5 with TRBJ1-4; unclear D gene. Germline loops: CDR1 SGHKS, CDR2 YYEKEE (reference sequence). The length of the CDR3 is 15 residues. Trimming cost V 4 bases and J 0 bases, with 10 bases left between them. CDR3 protein: CASSGSTTTNEKLFF. CDR3 nucleotide sequence: TGTGCCAGCAGCGGATCGACGACAACTAATGAAAAACTGTTTTTT.

The chain couples TRBV15 to TRBJ2-3; D not resolved. The germline V gene has CDR1 LNHNV and CDR2 YYDKDF (reference sequence). Trimming cost V 4 bases and J 6 bases, with 11 bases left between them. The CDR3 contains 13 residues. The CDR3 DNA reads TGTGCCACCAGCAAGCTACAAACGGATACGCAGTATTTT. As protein: CATSKLQTDTQYF.

This clone was counted between two and nine times. The chain uses TRBV5-4 and TRBJ2-1; D not certain. CDR1 is SGHNT, CDR2 YYREEE, per germline (reference sequence). Trimming took 3 bases from V and 6 from J, leaving 16 bases between them. This CDR3 region has 15 residues. The CDR3 spells CASSSAMNRLNEQFF. The CDR3 region has the DNA TGTGCCAGCAGCTCCGCAATGAATCGCCTCAATGAGCAGTTCTTC.

V and J are TRBV5-1 and TRBJ2-7; the match to TRBD1 covers 10 bases. Per germline, CDR1 SGHRS and CDR2 YFSETQ. CDR3 size: 17 residues. Unmatched junction bases numbered 12, after V lost 4 bases and J lost 2 bases. Here the CDR3 DNA reads TGCGCCAGCAGCGTGCTCCCCTCTGGGACAGGGGCCTACGAGCAGTACTTC. Translated: CASSVLPSGTGAYEQYF. Supplemented by reference TRBV5-1 and TRBJ2-7, the full variable domain reads KAGVTQTPRYLIKTRGQQVTLSCSPISGHRSVSWYQQTPGQGLQFLFEYFSETQRNKGNFPGRFSGRQFSNSRSEMNVSTLELGDSALYLCASSVLPSGTGAYEQYFGPGTRLTVT.

This chain uses TRBV7-8 with TRBJ2-1; the D gene is possibly TRBD2 (7 bases). The CDR3 covers 16 residues. Germline V gene sequence: CDR1 SGHVS, CDR2 FQNEAQ. V was cut by 0 bases and J by 5 bases, with 14 bases left in between. Written as DNA, the CDR3 is TGTGCCAGCAGCTTAGCGGGGGGGGACATCAACAATGAGCAGTTCTTC. This codes for CASSLAGGDINNEQFF.

The chain carries TRBV19 and TRBJ2-1; the match to TRBD1 covers 9 bases. CDR1 is LNHDA, CDR2 SQIVND, per germline (reference sequence). The ends lost 5 bases at V and 5 bases at J; junction bases unmatched: 19. The CDR3 spans 19 residues. Here the CDR3 DNA reads TGTGCCAGTAGTCCGGGGACAGGGCGGCGCGTCTTGGGACACAATGAGCAGTTCTTC. This translates into CASSPGTGRRVLGHNEQFF.

The V and J genes are TRBV7-9 and TRBJ1-1; D possibly corresponds to TRBD1 (5 bases). Trimming stripped 8 bases from V and 0 bases from J, with 13 bases between. The CDR3 length is 14 residues. Germline V gene data show CDR1 as SEHNR and CDR2 as FQNEAQ (reference sequence). For the CDR3, the DNA is TGTGCCAGCCATAGGGACGTCTTGAACACTGAAGCTTTCTTT. Its protein is CASHRDVLNTEAFF.

The chain has TRBV13 and TRBJ2-2; tentatively, D is TRBD1 (5 bases). From germline, CDR1 is PRHDT and CDR2 FYEKMQ (reference sequence). CDR3 length equals 16 residues. V gave up 3 bases and J gave up 7 bases, with 18 bases separating them. The CDR3 region has the DNA TGTGCCAGCAGCTTTACAGGTCCCAGATCGGGCGGGGAGCTGTTTTTT. Translation: CASSFTGPRSGGELFF.

V is TRBV5-5 and J is TRBJ2-1; either TRBD1 or TRBD2 may fit D (6 bases each). There are 15 residues in the CDR3. The V end lost 4 bases, the J end lost 9 bases, and 20 bases lay between the germline ends. Germline V gene data show CDR1 as SGHKS and CDR2 as YYEKEE (reference sequence). CDR3 sequence (DNA): TGTGCCAGCAGCACCTTAGCGGAGGGGGGCGGTGAGCAGTTCTTC. It yields the protein CASSTLAEGGGEQFF.

The chain recombines TRBV7-2 with TRBJ2-7; 11 bases fit TRBD2. Germline-derived CDR1 and CDR2 are SGHTA and FQGNSA. The CDR3 totals 14 residues. V lost 1 base and J lost 8; bases outside the gene matches: 4. The DNA for the CDR3 is TGTGCCAGCAGCTTAGGACTAGCGGGGATGAAGCAGTACTTC. It encodes CASSLGLAGMKQYF. Based on the CDR3 plus reference TRBV7-2 and TRBJ2-7, the full variable domain is GAGVSQSPSNKVTEKGKDVELRCDPISGHTALYWYRQSLGQGLEFLIYFQGNSAPDKSGLPSDRFSAERTGGSVSTLTIQRTQQEDSAVYLCASSLGLAGMKQYFGPGTRLTVT.

V and J are TRBV11-2 and TRBJ2-7; D unclear. Trimming took off 8 bases at V and 3 bases at J, with 5 bases between the two ends. CDR3 length: 10 residues. Germline loops: CDR1 SGHAT, CDR2 FQNNGV. CDR3 sequence reads: CASGLYEQYF. The CDR3 DNA reads TGTGCCAGCGGCCTCTACGAGCAGTACTTC.

The V gene is TRBV30, the J gene TRBJ1-1, with D maybe TRBD1 (6 bases). CDR3 length equals 13 residues. CDR1 is GTSNPN, CDR2 SVGIG, per germline (reference sequence). Between the trimmed V and J ends, which lost 0 bases and 6 bases, there was a span of 11 bases. CDR3 sequence reads: CAWSVQGSSEAFF. The CDR3 region has the DNA TGTGCCTGGAGTGTACAGGGTTCCTCTGAAGCTTTCTTT.

This chain links TRBV7-3 with TRBJ2-1; D gene ambiguous. The germline gives CDR1 SGHTA, CDR2 FQGTGA. V dropped 5 bases and J dropped 0 bases, with 11 bases sitting between them. The CDR3 loop spans 15 amino acids. DNA for the CDR3: TGTGCCAGCAGCCTCGAAGGCAGCTCCTACAATGAGCAGTTCTTC. Amino acid sequence: CASSLEGSSYNEQFF.

This chain connects TRBV7-5 to TRBJ2-7; TRBD1 is the table's D call and was not checked against the DNA. TRBV7-5 is a documented pseudogene. This CDR3 contains 12 residues. DNA of the CDR3: TGTGCCAGAAGCGAAGGGGAAGGAGAGCAGTACTTC. Translated: CARSEGEGEQYF.